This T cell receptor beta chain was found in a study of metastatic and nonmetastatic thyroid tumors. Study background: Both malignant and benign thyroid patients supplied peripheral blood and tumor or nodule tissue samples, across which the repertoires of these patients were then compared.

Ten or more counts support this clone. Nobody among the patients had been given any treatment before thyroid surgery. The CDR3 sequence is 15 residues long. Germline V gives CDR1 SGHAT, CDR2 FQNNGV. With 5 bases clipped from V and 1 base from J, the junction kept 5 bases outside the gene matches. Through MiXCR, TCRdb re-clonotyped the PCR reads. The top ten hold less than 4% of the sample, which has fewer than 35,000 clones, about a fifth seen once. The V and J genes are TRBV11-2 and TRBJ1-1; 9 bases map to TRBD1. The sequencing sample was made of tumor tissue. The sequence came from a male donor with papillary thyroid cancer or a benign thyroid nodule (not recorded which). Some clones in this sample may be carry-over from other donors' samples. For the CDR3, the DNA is TGTGCCAGCAGCCCGGGACAGGGAACGAACACTGAAGCTTTCTTT. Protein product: CASSPGQGTNTEAFF.